This record concerns one T cell receptor beta chain sequence. The record originates from a study of blood T cell repertoires in COVID-19. Trimming removed 0 bases at V and 6 bases at J, with 17 bases between. CDR1 and CDR2 (germline): SQVTM, ANQGSEA. The length of the CDR3 is 15 residues. TCRdb's table, derived via immunoSEQ multiplex PCR, lists solely in-frame clones and lacks some. The sample carries 200,000 to 250,000 clones, roughly four fifths recorded once. This receptor was identified in a man in his 60s who had recovered from COVID-19. Sequenced input: PBMCs or T cells enriched from blood (not recorded which). The chain combines TRBV29-1 with TRBJ2-5; D unclear. Written as DNA, the CDR3 is TGCAGCGTTGAAGATGAATCTCCGGGTAGGAAGACCCAGTACTTC. It specifies CSVEDESPGRKTQYF.